This T cell receptor (beta chain) derives from a study of T cell repertoires in cytomegalovirus infection. General study findings and limits: HLA-C-restricted CMV-specific TCR beta clonotypes prevailed in the ex vivo response.

A single record per CDR3 protein comes from TCRdb applying MiXCR to the reads. This sample has about 570,000 distinct CDR3 sequences; around 40% occur once, and the top ten carry 48%. A few counts support this clonotype. Antigen: not known. The CDR3 consists of 15 residues. Per the germline V gene, CDR1 is MNHEY and CDR2 is SVGAGI. The germline V and J ends were trimmed by 5 bases and 2 bases, with 10 bases remaining between them. V usage is TRBV6-5 and J usage is TRBJ2-6; D possibly uses TRBD1 or TRBD2 (6 bases each). The material sequenced was cultured PBMCs, taken from culture after CMV antigen stimulation. The source is a human donor in good health (CMV status not recorded). Some clones in this sample may be carry-over from other donors' samples. The CDR3 sequence: CASSGGRPGANVLTF. In DNA form, the CDR3 reads TGTGCCAGCAGTGGGGGGCGGCCTGGGGCCAACGTCCTGACTTTC.